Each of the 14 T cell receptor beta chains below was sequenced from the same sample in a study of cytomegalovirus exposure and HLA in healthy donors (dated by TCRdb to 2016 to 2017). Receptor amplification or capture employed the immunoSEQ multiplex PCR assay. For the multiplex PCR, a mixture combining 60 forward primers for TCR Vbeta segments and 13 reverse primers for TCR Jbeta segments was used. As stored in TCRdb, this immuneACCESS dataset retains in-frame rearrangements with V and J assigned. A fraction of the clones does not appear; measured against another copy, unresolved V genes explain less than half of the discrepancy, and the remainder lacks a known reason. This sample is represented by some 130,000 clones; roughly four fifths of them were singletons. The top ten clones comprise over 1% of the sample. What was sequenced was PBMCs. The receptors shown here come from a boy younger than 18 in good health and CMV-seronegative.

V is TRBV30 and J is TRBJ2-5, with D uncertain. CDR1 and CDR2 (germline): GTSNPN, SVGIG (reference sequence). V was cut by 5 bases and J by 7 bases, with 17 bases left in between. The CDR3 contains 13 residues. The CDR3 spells CAWLPAGYGTQYF. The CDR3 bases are TGTGCCTGGCTTCCGGCCGGGTACGGGACCCAGTACTTC.

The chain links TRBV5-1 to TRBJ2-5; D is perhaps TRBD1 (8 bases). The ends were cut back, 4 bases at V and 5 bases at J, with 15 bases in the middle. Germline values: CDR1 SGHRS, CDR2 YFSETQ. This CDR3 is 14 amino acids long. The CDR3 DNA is TGCGCCAGCAGCACACAGGGGGGGTCGGAGACCCAGTACTTC. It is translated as CASSTQGGSETQYF.

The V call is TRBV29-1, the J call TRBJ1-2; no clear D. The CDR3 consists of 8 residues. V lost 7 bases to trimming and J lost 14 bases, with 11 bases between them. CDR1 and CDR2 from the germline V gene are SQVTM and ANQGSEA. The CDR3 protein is CSAEGGTF. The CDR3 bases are TGCAGCGCCGAGGGCGGGACCTTC.

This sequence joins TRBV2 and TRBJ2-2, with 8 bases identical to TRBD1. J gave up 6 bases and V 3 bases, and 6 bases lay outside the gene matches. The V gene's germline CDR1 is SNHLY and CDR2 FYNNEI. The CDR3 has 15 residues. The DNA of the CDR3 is TGTGCCAGCAGTGAGGCAGGGGGCATGTCCGGGGAGCTGTTTTTT. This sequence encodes CASSEAGGMSGELFF.

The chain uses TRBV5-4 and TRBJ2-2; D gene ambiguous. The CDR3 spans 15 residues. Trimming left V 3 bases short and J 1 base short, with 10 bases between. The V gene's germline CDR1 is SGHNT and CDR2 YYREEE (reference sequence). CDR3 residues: CASSSVRQNTGELFF. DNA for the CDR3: TGTGCCAGCAGCTCCGTTCGACAGAACACCGGGGAGCTGTTTTTT.

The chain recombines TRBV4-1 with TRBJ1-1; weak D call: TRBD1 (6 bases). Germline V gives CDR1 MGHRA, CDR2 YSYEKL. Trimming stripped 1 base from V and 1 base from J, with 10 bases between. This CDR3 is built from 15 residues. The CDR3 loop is CASSQGLQGNTEAFF. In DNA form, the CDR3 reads TGCGCCAGCAGCCAAGGATTACAGGGGAACACTGAAGCTTTCTTT.

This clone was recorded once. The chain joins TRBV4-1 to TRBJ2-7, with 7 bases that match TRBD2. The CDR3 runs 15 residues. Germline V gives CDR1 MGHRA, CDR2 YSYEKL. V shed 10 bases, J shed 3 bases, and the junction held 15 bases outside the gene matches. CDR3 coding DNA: TGCGCCACTTCTTCCCTTAGCGGGTCCTACTACGAGCAGTACTTC. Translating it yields CATSSLSGSYYEQYF.

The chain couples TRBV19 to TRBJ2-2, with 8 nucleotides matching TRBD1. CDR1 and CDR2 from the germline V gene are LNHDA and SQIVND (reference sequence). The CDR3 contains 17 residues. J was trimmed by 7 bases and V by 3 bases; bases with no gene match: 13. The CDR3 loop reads CASSIITAGGAHGELFF. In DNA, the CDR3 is TGTGCCAGTAGTATTATCACGGCAGGGGGCGCGCACGGGGAGCTGTTTTTT.

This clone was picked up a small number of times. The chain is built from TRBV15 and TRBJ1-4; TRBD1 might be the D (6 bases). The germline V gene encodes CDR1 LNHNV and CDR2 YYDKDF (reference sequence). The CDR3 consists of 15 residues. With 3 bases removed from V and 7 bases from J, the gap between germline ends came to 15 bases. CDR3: CATSSPRQDGEKLFF. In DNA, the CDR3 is TGTGCCACCAGCAGTCCCAGACAGGACGGTGAAAAACTGTTTTTT.

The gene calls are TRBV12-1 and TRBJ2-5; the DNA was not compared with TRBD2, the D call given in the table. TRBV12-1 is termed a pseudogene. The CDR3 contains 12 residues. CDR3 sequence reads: CASSQEGETQYF. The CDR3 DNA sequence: TGTGCCAGCAGCCAGGAGGGCGAGACCCAGTACTTC.

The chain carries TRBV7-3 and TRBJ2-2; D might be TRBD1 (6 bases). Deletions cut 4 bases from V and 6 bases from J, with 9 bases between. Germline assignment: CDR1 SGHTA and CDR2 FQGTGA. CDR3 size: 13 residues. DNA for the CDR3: TGTGCCAGCAGCTGGACAGTCGCCGGGGAGCTGTTTTTT. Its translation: CASSWTVAGELFF.

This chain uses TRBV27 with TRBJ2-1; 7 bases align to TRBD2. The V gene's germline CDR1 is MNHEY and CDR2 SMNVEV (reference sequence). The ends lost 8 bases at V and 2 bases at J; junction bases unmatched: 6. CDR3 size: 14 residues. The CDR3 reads CASRLADTYNEQFF. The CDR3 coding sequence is TGTGCCAGCCGACTAGCCGATACCTACAATGAGCAGTTCTTC.

CDR3 region: CASSPGQGWAETQYF. The CDR3 nucleotides are TGCGCCAGCAGCCCGGGACAGGGGTGGGCAGAGACCCAGTACTTC. This rearrangement joins TRBV4-3 to TRBJ2-5; the match to TRBD1 covers 10 bases. The CDR3 is 15 residues long. The V segment lost 4 bases and the J segment 4 bases; nucleotides outside the gene matches: 6. Germline V gene sequence: CDR1 LGHNA, CDR2 YSLEER.

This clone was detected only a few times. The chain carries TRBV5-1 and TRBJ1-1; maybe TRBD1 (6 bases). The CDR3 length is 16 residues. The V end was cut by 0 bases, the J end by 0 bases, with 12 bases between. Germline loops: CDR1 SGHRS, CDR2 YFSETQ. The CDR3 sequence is CASSLEQGSMNTEAFF. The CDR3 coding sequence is TGCGCCAGCAGCTTGGAGCAGGGGTCGATGAACACTGAAGCTTTCTTT.